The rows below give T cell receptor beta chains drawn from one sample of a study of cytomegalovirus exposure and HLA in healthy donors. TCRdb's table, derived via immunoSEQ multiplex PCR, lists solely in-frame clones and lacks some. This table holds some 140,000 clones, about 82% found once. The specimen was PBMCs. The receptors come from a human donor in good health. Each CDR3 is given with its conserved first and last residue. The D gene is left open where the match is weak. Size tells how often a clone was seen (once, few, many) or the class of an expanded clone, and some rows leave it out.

DNA: TGTGCCAGCAGTGCAGACATCTCCTACGAGCAGTACTTC
CDR3: CASSADISYEQYF
V: TRBV2
size: few
D: NA
J: TRBJ2-7

DNA: TGTGCCAGCAGCATAAGACCGGGACAGGGCAATTCACCCCTCCACTTT
CDR3: CASSIRPGQGNSPLHF
V: TRBV7-9
size: NA
D: TRBD1
J: TRBJ1-6

DNA: TGTGCCAGCTCACTAATGACCGGGTTCTATGGCTACACCTTC
CDR3: CASSLMTGFYGYTF
V: TRBV18
size: once
D: NA
J: TRBJ1-2

DNA: TGTGCCAGCAGTTTCCAGCAGACAGGCTCTGGGGCCAACGTCCTGACTTTC
CDR3: CASSFQQTGSGANVLTF
V: TRBV28
size: few
D: NA
J: TRBJ2-6

DNA: TGCAGTGTTAACCAGGGGAACTGGCTGTTTTTT
CDR3: CSVNQGNWLFF
V: TRBV20-1
size: NA
D: NA
J: TRBJ2-2

DNA: TGCGCCAGCAGCCGACAGGGGGCCGACTATGGCTACACCTTC
CDR3: CASSRQGADYGYTF
V: TRBV5-1
size: NA
D: TRBD1
J: TRBJ1-2

DNA: TGTGCCAGCAGCCAAAAACAGATGCAAACAGATACGCAGTATTTT
CDR3: CASSQKQMQTDTQYF
V: TRBV14
size: once
D: NA
J: TRBJ2-3

DNA: TGTGCCAGCAGCTTAACCTACTCAGATACGCAGTATTTT
CDR3: CASSLTYSDTQYF
V: TRBV7-2
size: NA
D: NA
J: TRBJ2-3

DNA: TGTGCCAGCAGCTTGTTGGGGGAGTCGGGCGGGGGCCAGCCCCAGCATTTT
CDR3: CASSLLGESGGGQPQHF
V: TRBV5-6
size: NA
D: NA
J: TRBJ1-5

DNA: TGTGCCAGCAGGGACAGGGGATCTACTGAAGCTTTCTTT
CDR3: CASRDRGSTEAFF
V: TRBV6-4
size: NA
D: TRBD1
J: TRBJ1-1

DNA: TGTGCCAGCAGCCGCGCAGCGGGGACCCTTCGCGAGCAGTACTTC
CDR3: CASSRAAGTLREQYF
V: TRBV5-4
size: NA
D: TRBD2
J: TRBJ2-7

DNA: TGCAGCGTCCGGACAGGGAAGGGGGTTGGTTATGGCTACACCTTC
CDR3: CSVRTGKGVGYGYTF
V: TRBV29-1
size: once
D: TRBD1
J: TRBJ1-2

DNA: TGTGCCAGCAGCCCTATCAGGGGGTCAGGGGCCAACGTCCTGACTTTC
CDR3: CASSPIRGSGANVLTF
V: TRBV5-5
size: NA
D: TRBD1
J: TRBJ2-6

DNA: TGTGCCAGCAGCCCCGGGCAGGGCCTTGGCTACACCTTC
CDR3: CASSPGQGLGYTF
V: TRBV7-3
size: NA
D: NA
J: TRBJ1-2

DNA: TGTGCCACCAGCAGTAACAGGCTCCCTGGGTTCTACGAGCAGTACTTC
CDR3: CATSSNRLPGFYEQYF
V: TRBV15
size: NA
D: NA
J: TRBJ2-7

DNA: TGTGCCTGGAGTGACCCCCGGGGATTCCTAGCCAAAAACATTCAGTACTTC
CDR3: CAWSDPRGFLAKNIQYF
V: TRBV30
size: NA
D: NA
J: TRBJ2-4

DNA: TGTGCCAGCAGTCCCATCCGGGGCACTGAAGCTTTCTTT
CDR3: CASSPIRGTEAFF
V: TRBV27
size: NA
D: NA
J: TRBJ1-1

DNA: TGTGCCAGCAGCTCGACAGGTTCTCGCGAGCAGTACTTC
CDR3: CASSSTGSREQYF
V: TRBV7-6
size: NA
D: NA
J: TRBJ2-7

DNA: TGTGCCAGCAGCCGAAGCTCGCGGGGCCAAGAGACCCAGTACTTC
CDR3: CASSRSSRGQETQYF
V: TRBV7-2
size: NA
D: NA
J: TRBJ2-5

DNA: TGTGCCAGCAGCTTTAGCGGGGGAACTAACTACGAGCAGTACTTC
CDR3: CASSFSGGTNYEQYF
V: TRBV7-2
size: NA
D: TRBD2
J: TRBJ2-7

DNA: TGCGCCAGCAGTCAGAATGGGACAGGGCAGTACGAGCAGTACTTC
CDR3: CASSQNGTGQYEQYF
V: TRBV23-1
size: NA
D: TRBD1
J: TRBJ2-7

DNA: TGTGCCAGTAGTCAGGGGACCTACAATCAGCCCCAGCATTTT
CDR3: CASSQGTYNQPQHF
V: TRBV19
size: NA
D: NA
J: TRBJ1-5

DNA: TGTGCCAGCAGCCCCGGGACAGGGCAGTACTTC
CDR3: CASSPGTGQYF
V: TRBV7-9
size: few
D: TRBD1
J: TRBJ2-7

DNA: TGTGCCAGTAGTGAGACAGGGCATCGAGGCTACACCTTC
CDR3: CASSETGHRGYTF
V: TRBV19
size: NA
D: TRBD1
J: TRBJ1-2

DNA: TGTGCCTGGAGTGTACGGCTAGCGGGGCTTTACAATGAGCAGTTCTTC
CDR3: CAWSVRLAGLYNEQFF
V: TRBV30
size: NA
D: TRBD2
J: TRBJ2-1

DNA: TGTGCCAGCAGTGACAGGGGTCGGAGTGATACGCAGTATTTT
CDR3: CASSDRGRSDTQYF
V: TRBV25-1
size: NA
D: NA
J: TRBJ2-3

DNA: TGTGCCAGCAGGGACTCAGGGGGAGGCTACACCTTC
CDR3: CASRDSGGGYTF
V: TRBV9
size: NA
D: TRBD1
J: TRBJ1-2

DNA: TGCGCCAGCAGTTCGGGGGGGGAGACCCAGTACTTC
CDR3: CASSSGGETQYF
V: TRBV5-1
size: NA
D: TRBD2
J: TRBJ2-5